The 17 T cell receptor beta chains given below trace back to one sample, sequenced in a study of long-term antiretroviral therapy in people with HIV. Researchers ran immunoSEQ v3.0 at survey level. This table comes from immunoSEQ multiplex PCR, and its TCRdb copy is limited to in-frame clones, with some not included. The profile shows nearly 25,000 clones, 79% of them singletons. Sequencing used unsorted PBMCs, obtained 1.2 years after starting antiretroviral therapy. Every receptor here comes from a woman in her thirties or forties with HIV.

The V and J genes are TRBV7-2 and TRBJ2-7; D possibly matches TRBD1 or TRBD2 (5 bases each). CDR1 SGHTA and CDR2 FQGNSA come from the germline V gene. The CDR3 loop spans 13 amino acids. Trimming removed 1 base from V and 6 bases from J, with 10 bases in between. CDR3 in DNA: TGTGCCAGCAGCTTAGAAATTGGGGGCGAGCAGTACTTC. Translating it yields CASSLEIGGEQYF.

This clone was counted between two and nine times. The chain has TRBV12-5 and TRBJ2-3; no firm D call. This CDR3 is 17 amino acids long. V was clipped by 3 bases and J by 8 bases, with 24 bases between them. The germline gives CDR1 LGHNT, CDR2 FRNRAP. The CDR3 region has the DNA TGTGCTAGTGGTTTCCCGACACACTTCCTACCTCCCGTTACGCAGTATTTT. It specifies CASGFPTHFLPPVTQYF.

This CDR3 is CASSAWTGRRDTEAFF. The CDR3 DNA follows: TGCGCCAGCAGCGCGTGGACAGGTCGGCGAGACACTGAAGCTTTCTTT. The V gene is TRBV5-1, the J gene TRBJ1-1, with TRBD1 matching 7 bases. Germline V gene data show CDR1 as SGHRS and CDR2 as YFSETQ. Trimming removed 4 bases from V and 3 bases from J; junction bases left unmatched: 12. The CDR3 sequence is 16 residues long.

The V call is TRBV5-6, the J call TRBJ2-7; D unclear. The CDR3 totals 12 residues. With 2 bases removed from V and 5 bases from J, the gap between germline ends came to 8 bases. The germline gives CDR1 SGHDT, CDR2 YYEEEE. CDR3 protein: CASSFFGNEQYF. CDR3 coding DNA: TGTGCCAGCAGCTTCTTTGGGAACGAGCAGTACTTC. The variable domain in full, completed from reference TRBV5-6 and TRBJ2-7, reads DAGVTQSPTHLIKTRGQQVTLRCSPKSGHDTVSWYQQALGQGPQFIFQYYEEEERQRGNFPDRFSGHQFPNYSSELNVNALLLGDSALYLCASSFFGNEQYFGPGTRLTVT.

The chain links TRBV30 to TRBJ1-4; 9 positions match TRBD1. CDR1 and CDR2 from the germline V gene are GTSNPN and SVGIG (reference sequence). The CDR3 covers 13 residues. The V gene end was trimmed by 6 bases and the J gene end by 5 bases; junction bases not matched to a gene: 4. In DNA, the CDR3 is TGTGCCTGTAAGGGGACAGGGAATGAAAAACTGTTTTTT. As protein: CACKGTGNEKLFF.

The chain uses TRBV5-5 and TRBJ1-5; 7 nucleotides align to TRBD1. The CDR3 has 16 amino acids. With V trimmed by 4 bases and J by 6 bases, 13 bases remained unmatched. Germline-derived CDR1 and CDR2 are SGHKS and YYEKEE (reference sequence). CDR3 in DNA: TGTGCCAGCAGCACCTACCAACAGGGGAACGCTCAGCCCCAGCATTTT. Its translation: CASSTYQQGNAQPQHF.

The chain combines TRBV14 with TRBJ1-2; D remains ambiguous. The germline CDR1 and CDR2 sequences are SGHDN and FVKESK. Trimming pared 1 base from V and 5 bases from J, leaving 5 bases between. This CDR3 is 12 amino acids long. The CDR3: CASSQAGYGYTF. As DNA, the CDR3 is TGTGCCAGCAGCCAAGCTGGGTATGGCTACACCTTC.

The chain employs TRBV4-2 and TRBJ2-1; 9 nucleotides align to TRBD2. The junction had 7 bases not matched to a gene; V was cut back by 2 bases and J by 2 bases. CDR1 LGHNA and CDR2 YNFKEQ come from the germline V gene. The CDR3 contains 17 residues. Here the CDR3 reads CASSQRISGRTYNEQFF. CDR3 nucleotides: TGTGCCAGCAGCCAAAGAATAAGCGGGAGGACCTACAATGAGCAGTTCTTC.

This chain uses TRBV5-6 with TRBJ2-3, with D uncertain. V dropped 0 bases and J dropped 3 bases, with 11 bases sitting between them. This CDR3 is built from 15 residues. From germline, CDR1 is SGHDT and CDR2 YYEEEE. In nucleotides, the CDR3 is TGTGCCAGCAGCTTGGCCCCATATCGTACAGATACGCAGTATTTT. It specifies CASSLAPYRTDTQYF.

The chain employs TRBV20-1 and TRBJ1-1; D unclear. V was shortened by 5 bases and J by 4 bases, with 5 bases between the two germline ends. From germline, CDR1 is DFQATT and CDR2 SNEGSKA (reference sequence). The CDR3 length is 10 residues. The CDR3 DNA is TGCAGTGCTCTGGGCACTGAAGCTTTCTTT. Encoded protein: CSALGTEAFF.

V and J are TRBV6-1 and TRBJ2-7; a possible D gene is TRBD1 (6 bases). Deletions cut 6 bases from V and 1 base from J, with 10 bases between. This CDR3 has 13 residues. The germline V gene encodes CDR1 MNHNS and CDR2 SASEGT. The CDR3, as DNA: TGTGCCAGCAGGAGGACAGAATCCTACGAGCAGTACTTC. Translated: CASRRTESYEQYF.

This clone showed up just a few times. The rearrangement uses TRBV7-9 and TRBJ2-1; 8 nucleotides line up with TRBD2. J gave up 6 bases and V 5 bases, and 3 bases lay outside the gene matches. The germline gives CDR1 SEHNR, CDR2 FQNEAQ (reference sequence). The CDR3 is 13 amino acids. As DNA, the CDR3 is TGTGCCAGCAGCCCCGGGACTAGCAATGAGCAGTTCTTC. Its translation: CASSPGTSNEQFF.

The CDR3 sequence: CASRPTSGRARDTQYF. CDR3 nucleotide sequence: TGTGCCAGCAGGCCGACTAGCGGGAGGGCCCGAGATACGCAGTATTTT. The V and J genes are TRBV25-1 and TRBJ2-3; 14 bases are a match to TRBD2. The germline CDR1 and CDR2 sequences are MGHDK and SYGVNS. V gave up 6 bases and J gave up 5 bases; unmatched junction bases: 7. This CDR3 comprises 16 residues.

V usage is TRBV15 and J usage is TRBJ2-2; TRBD2 aligns across 13 bases. CDR1 is LNHNV, CDR2 YYDKDF, per germline (reference sequence). The CDR3 length is 18 residues. The trim removed 5 bases at V and 1 base at J, leaving 7 bases unmatched. The CDR3 here is CATSLRTSGGLNTGELFF. CDR3 sequence (DNA): TGTGCCACCAGCCTACGGACTAGCGGGGGACTGAACACCGGGGAGCTGTTTTTT. The variable domain in full, with the rest retrieved from reference TRBV15 and TRBJ2-2, is DAMVIQNPRYQVTQFGKPVTLSCSQTLNHNVMYWYQQKSSQAPKLLFHYYDKDFNNEADTPDNFQSRRPNTSFCFLDIRSPGLGDTAMYLCATSLRTSGGLNTGELFFGEGSRLTVL.

V is TRBV30 and J is TRBJ1-2, with 7 nucleotides matching TRBD1. The CDR3 has 13 amino acids. Germline V gene data show CDR1 as GTSNPN and CDR2 as SVGIG (reference sequence). The junction had 8 bases not matched to a gene; V was cut back by 3 bases and J by 7 bases. The CDR3 region is CAWRLKGAIGYTF. The CDR3 coding sequence is TGTGCCTGGAGACTAAAGGGGGCGATTGGCTACACCTTC.

This rearrangement joins TRBV7-8 to TRBJ1-5; D perhaps matches TRBD1 (5 bases). CDR1 is SGHVS, CDR2 FQNEAQ, per germline. The V gene lost 5 bases and the J gene lost 3 bases, with 17 bases spanning the gap. CDR3 size: 16 residues. CDR3 protein: CASSPRTTRNNQPQHF. The CDR3 DNA is TGTGCCAGCAGCCCCAGGACAACACGCAACAATCAGCCCCAGCATTTT.

The rearrangement joins TRBV11-2 to TRBJ2-7, with 7 positions matching TRBD2. The J segment lost 0 bases and the V segment lost 6 bases, leaving 5 bases of the junction unmatched. The CDR3 totals 14 residues. Per the germline V gene, CDR1 is SGHAT and CDR2 is FQNNGV. The CDR3 sequence: CASRRASGSYEQYF. Written as DNA, the CDR3 is TGTGCCAGCAGACGCGCTAGCGGCTCCTACGAGCAGTACTTC. Full variable domain (outside the CDR3, taken from reference TRBV11-2 and TRBJ2-7): EAGVAQSPRYKIIEKRQSVAFWCNPISGHATLYWYQQILGQGPKLLIQFQNNGVVDDSQLPKDRFSAERLKGVDSTLKIQPAKLEDSAVYLCASRRASGSYEQYFGPGTRLTVT.